This T cell receptor (beta chain) was captured by sequencing in a study of radiotherapy plus CTLA-4 blockade in lung cancer. V dropped 6 bases and J dropped 5; count of bases not matched to a gene: 5. There are 15 residues in the CDR3. Per germline, CDR1 LNHDA and CDR2 SQIVND (reference sequence). Participants had chemo-refractory metastatic non-small-cell lung cancer and were treated with focal radiation plus ipilimumab CTLA-4 blockade. The method was immunoSEQ multiplex PCR; TCRdb's version includes in-frame clones alone and lacks a portion of them. The sample lists about 46,000 clones, 65% to 85% occurring once.

The chain has TRBV19 and TRBJ2-2; 11 positions match TRBD2. Sequenced material: peripheral blood, taken from a patient treated with radiotherapy plus ipilimumab. The TCR comes from a human donor with non-small cell lung cancer whose response to radiotherapy plus ipilimumab could not be evaluated. This CDR3 is CASRVAGGPTGELFF. The CDR3 coding sequence is TGTGCCAGTAGGGTAGCGGGAGGGCCAACCGGGGAGCTGTTTTTT.